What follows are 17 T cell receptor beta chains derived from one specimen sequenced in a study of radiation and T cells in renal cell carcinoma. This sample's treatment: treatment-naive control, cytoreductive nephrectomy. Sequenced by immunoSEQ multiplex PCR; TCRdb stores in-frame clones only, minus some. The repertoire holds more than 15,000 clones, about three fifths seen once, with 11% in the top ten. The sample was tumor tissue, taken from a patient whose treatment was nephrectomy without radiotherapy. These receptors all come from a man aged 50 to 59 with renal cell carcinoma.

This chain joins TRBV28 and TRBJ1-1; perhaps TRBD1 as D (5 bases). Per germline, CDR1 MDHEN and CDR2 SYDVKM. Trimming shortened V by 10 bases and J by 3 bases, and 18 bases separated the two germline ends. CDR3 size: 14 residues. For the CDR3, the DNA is TGTGCCACCGAGCTAGGGGAGGGGTACACTGAAGCTTTCTTT. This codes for CATELGEGYTEAFF.

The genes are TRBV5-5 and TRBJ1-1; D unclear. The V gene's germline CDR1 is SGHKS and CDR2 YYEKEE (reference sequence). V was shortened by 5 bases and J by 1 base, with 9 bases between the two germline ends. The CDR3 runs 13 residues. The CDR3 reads CASSLRSNTEAFF. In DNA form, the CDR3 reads TGTGCCAGCAGTTTGAGGTCGAACACTGAAGCTTTCTTT.

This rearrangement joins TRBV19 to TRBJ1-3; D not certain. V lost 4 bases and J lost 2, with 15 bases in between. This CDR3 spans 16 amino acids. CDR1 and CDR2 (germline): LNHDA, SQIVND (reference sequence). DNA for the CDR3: TGTGCCAGTAGTACCGGATCGGAGGGCCCTGGAAACACCATATATTTT. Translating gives CASSTGSEGPGNTIYF.

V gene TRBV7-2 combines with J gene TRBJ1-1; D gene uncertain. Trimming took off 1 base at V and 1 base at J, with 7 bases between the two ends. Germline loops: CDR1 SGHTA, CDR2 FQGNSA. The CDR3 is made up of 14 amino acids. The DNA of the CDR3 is TGTGCCAGCAGCTTAGTATCGCAGAACACTGAAGCTTTCTTT. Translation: CASSLVSQNTEAFF.

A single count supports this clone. Here the CDR3 reads CASSYWTGGMNTEAFF. In nucleotides, the CDR3 is TGTGCCAGCAGTTACTGGACAGGGGGGATGAACACTGAAGCTTTCTTT. The chain employs TRBV6-5 and TRBJ1-1, with TRBD1 identical over 10 bases. Germline-derived CDR1 and CDR2 are MNHEY and SVGAGI. This CDR3 contains 16 residues. The ends lost 1 base at V and 0 bases at J; junction bases unmatched: 2.

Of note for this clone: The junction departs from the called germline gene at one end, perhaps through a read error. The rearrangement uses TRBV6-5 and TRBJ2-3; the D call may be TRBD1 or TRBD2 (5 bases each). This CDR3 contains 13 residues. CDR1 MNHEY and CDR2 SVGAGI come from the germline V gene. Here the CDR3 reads CASSYSPGRPSTF. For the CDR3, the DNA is TGTGCCAGCAGTTACTCTCCGGGACGACCCAGCACTTTT.

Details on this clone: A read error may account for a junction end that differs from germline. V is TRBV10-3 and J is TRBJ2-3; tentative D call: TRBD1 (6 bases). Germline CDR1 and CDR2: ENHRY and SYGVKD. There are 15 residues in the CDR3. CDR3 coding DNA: TGTGCCAGCAGTCGCATGAGTGGGGGCTCAGATACGCAGTATTTT. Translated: CASSRMSGGSDTQYF.

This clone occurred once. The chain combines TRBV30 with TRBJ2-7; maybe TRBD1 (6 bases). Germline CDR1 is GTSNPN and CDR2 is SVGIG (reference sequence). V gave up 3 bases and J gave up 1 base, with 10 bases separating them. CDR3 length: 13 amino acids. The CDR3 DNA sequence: TGTGCCTGGAGGAGGGGGAGATCCTACGAGCAGTACTTC. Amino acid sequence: CAWRRGRSYEQYF. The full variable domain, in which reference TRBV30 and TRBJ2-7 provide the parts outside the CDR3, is SQTIHQWPATLVQPVGSPLSLECTVEGTSNPNLYWYRQAAGRGLQLLFYSVGIGQISSEVPQNLSASRPQDRQFILSSKKLLLSDSGFYLCAWRRGRSYEQYFGPGTRLTVT.

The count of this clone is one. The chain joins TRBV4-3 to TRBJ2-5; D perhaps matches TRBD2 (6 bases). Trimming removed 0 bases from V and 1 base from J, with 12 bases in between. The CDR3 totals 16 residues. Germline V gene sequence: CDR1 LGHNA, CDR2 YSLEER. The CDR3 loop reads CASSQDRAGPQETQYF. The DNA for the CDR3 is TGCGCCAGCAGCCAAGATAGGGCGGGGCCCCAAGAGACCCAGTACTTC.

CDR3 in DNA: TGTGCCAGCACTGGAGCGGACGCCGAAAATGAGCAGTTCTTC. As protein: CASTGADAENEQFF. The chain combines TRBV11-2 with TRBJ2-1; TRBD2 is a possible D gene (5 bases). V was shortened by 7 bases and J by 7 bases, with 17 bases between the two germline ends. The CDR3 is made up of 14 amino acids. Germline V CDR1 and CDR2: SGHAT, FQNNGV. The variable domain in full, with the rest retrieved from reference TRBV11-2 and TRBJ2-1, is EAGVAQSPRYKIIEKRQSVAFWCNPISGHATLYWYQQILGQGPKLLIQFQNNGVVDDSQLPKDRFSAERLKGVDSTLKIQPAKLEDSAVYLCASTGADAENEQFFGPGTRLTVL.

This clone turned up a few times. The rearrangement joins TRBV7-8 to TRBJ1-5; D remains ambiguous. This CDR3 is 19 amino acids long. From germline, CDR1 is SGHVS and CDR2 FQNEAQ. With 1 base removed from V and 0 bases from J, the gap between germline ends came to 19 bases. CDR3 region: CASSLVARPELYSNQPQHF. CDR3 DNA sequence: TGTGCCAGCAGCTTAGTCGCCAGGCCCGAGCTATATAGCAATCAGCCCCAGCATTTT.

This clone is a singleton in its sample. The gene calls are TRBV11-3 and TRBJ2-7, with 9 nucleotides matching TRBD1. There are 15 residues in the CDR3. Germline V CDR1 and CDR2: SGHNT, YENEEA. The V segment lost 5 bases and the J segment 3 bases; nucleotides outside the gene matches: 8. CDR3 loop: CASSHGTGFIYEQYF. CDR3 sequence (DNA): TGTGCCAGCAGCCACGGGACAGGGTTTATCTACGAGCAGTACTTC.

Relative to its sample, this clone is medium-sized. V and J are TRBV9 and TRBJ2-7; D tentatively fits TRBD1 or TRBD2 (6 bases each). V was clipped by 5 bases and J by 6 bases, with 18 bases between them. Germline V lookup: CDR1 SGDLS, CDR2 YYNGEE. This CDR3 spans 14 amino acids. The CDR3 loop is CASRRGERSGEQYF. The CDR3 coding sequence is TGTGCCAGCAGGAGGGGGGAAAGGAGTGGCGAGCAGTACTTC.

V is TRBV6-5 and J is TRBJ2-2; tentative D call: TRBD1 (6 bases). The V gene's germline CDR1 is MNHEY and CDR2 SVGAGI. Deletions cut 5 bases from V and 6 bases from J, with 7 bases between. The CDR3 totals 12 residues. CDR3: CASSAGAGELFF. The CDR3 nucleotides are TGTGCCAGCAGTGCAGGGGCCGGGGAGCTGTTTTTT.

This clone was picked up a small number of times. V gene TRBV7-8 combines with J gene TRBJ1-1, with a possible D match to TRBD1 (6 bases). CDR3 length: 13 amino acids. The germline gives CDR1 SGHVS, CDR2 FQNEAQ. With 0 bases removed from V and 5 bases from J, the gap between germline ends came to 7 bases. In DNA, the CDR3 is TGTGCCAGCAGCTTAGCAGGACAGACTGAAGCTTTCTTT. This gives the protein CASSLAGQTEAFF.

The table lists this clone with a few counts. The CDR3: CASSKPYENTEAFF. The CDR3 DNA sequence: TGTGCCAGCAGCAAACCCTACGAGAACACTGAAGCTTTCTTT. The rearrangement links TRBV6-5 to TRBJ1-1; D gene uncertain. The V end lost 6 bases, the J end lost 1 base, and 12 bases lay between the germline ends. The CDR3 loop spans 14 amino acids. Germline values: CDR1 MNHEY, CDR2 SVGAGI.

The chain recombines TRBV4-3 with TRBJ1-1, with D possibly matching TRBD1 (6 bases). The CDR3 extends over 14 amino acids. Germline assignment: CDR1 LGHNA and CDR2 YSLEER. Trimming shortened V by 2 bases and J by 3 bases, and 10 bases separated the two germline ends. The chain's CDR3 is CASSQKGGDTEAFF. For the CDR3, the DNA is TGCGCCAGCAGCCAAAAGGGGGGGGACACTGAAGCTTTCTTT.